These 22 T cell receptor beta chains came from one sample sequenced in a study of shared clonotypes between healthy human individuals. TCRdb keeps only in-frame clones here, not all; method: immunoSEQ multiplex PCR. The table includes roughly 380,000 clones, around 96% detected once. The sequenced material came from memory CD8+ T cells sorted from blood. Sample subset: CD45RO+ cells pooled with CCR7-negative TemRA cells. The receptor source for this set is a man aged 25-40 years in good health.

A single count supports this clone. CDR3 bases: TGTGCCAGTAGTCTTAAGACAGGGGGCTATGGCTACACCTTC. This codes for CASSLKTGGYGYTF. This rearrangement joins TRBV19 to TRBJ1-2; the match to TRBD1 covers 9 bases. The germline CDR1 and CDR2 sequences are LNHDA and SQIVND (reference sequence). This CDR3 spans 14 amino acids. Trimming removed 5 bases from V and 4 bases from J; junction bases left unmatched: 5.

The rearrangement links TRBV4-1 to TRBJ2-4; the D gene is possibly TRBD1 (6 bases). This CDR3 contains 15 residues. V gave up 1 base and J gave up 2 bases, with 9 bases separating them. Germline V gene lookup returns CDR1 MGHRA and CDR2 YSYEKL. The CDR3, as DNA: TGCGCCAGCAGCCAAGTAAGGGGGACCAAAAACATTCAGTACTTC. The encoded protein is CASSQVRGTKNIQYF.

This rearrangement joins TRBV15 to TRBJ2-3, with D unclear. The V end was cut by 3 bases, the J end by 2 bases, with 0 bases between. Germline CDR1 LNHNV, CDR2 YYDKDF (reference sequence). The CDR3 covers 11 residues. CDR3 bases: TGTGCCACCAGCAGCACAGATACGCAGTATTTT. This encodes CATSSTDTQYF.

The V and J genes are TRBV19 and TRBJ1-5, with D unclear. Trimming stripped 2 bases from V and 10 bases from J, with 12 bases between. Germline V gene lookup returns CDR1 LNHDA and CDR2 SQIVND (reference sequence). The length of the CDR3 is 13 residues. This CDR3 is CASSILVEGPQHF. DNA of the CDR3: TGTGCCAGTAGTATATTAGTTGAGGGACCCCAGCATTTT.

The rearrangement joins TRBV29-1 to TRBJ2-3; 7 nucleotides align to TRBD1. The CDR3 consists of 13 residues. Germline V gene lookup returns CDR1 SQVTM and CDR2 ANQGSEA. The ends lost 5 bases at V and 2 bases at J; junction bases unmatched: 4. In DNA form, the CDR3 reads TGCAGCGTTCGACAGGGCGCCACAGATACGCAGTATTTT. Translated, it gives CSVRQGATDTQYF.

The chain links TRBV27 to TRBJ2-5; 7 bases map to TRBD1. The J call may be mistaken, given a closer DNA end match to TRBJ2-7. The germline CDR1 and CDR2 sequences are MNHEY and SMNVEV (reference sequence). The CDR3 sequence is 15 residues long. In DNA, the CDR3 is TGTGCCAGCAGTACCTACAGGGGTACGGCCTACGAGCAGTACTTC. It specifies CASSTYRGTAYEQYF.

This clone was detected only once. The V call is TRBV15, the J call TRBJ2-7, with TRBD1 matching 7 bases. Looked up from germline, CDR1 is LNHNV and CDR2 is YYDKDF (reference sequence). The CDR3 has 15 amino acids. The junction had 4 bases not matched to a gene; V was cut back by 0 bases and J by 2 bases. Here the CDR3 DNA reads TGTGCCACCAGCAGAGATATGACAGGGACCTACGAGCAGTACTTC. Translating it yields CATSRDMTGTYEQYF.

Written as DNA, the CDR3 is TGTGCCAGCAGCCAAGATAGGGGGCCTACCCAGCAGTTCTTC. Residues: CASSQDRGPTQQFF. The chain uses TRBV4-2 and TRBJ2-1; 7 positions match TRBD1. CDR1 and CDR2 from the germline V gene are LGHNA and YNFKEQ. The CDR3 covers 14 residues. Unmatched junction bases numbered 7, after V lost 0 bases and J lost 11 bases.

V is TRBV19 and J is TRBJ1-2, with a possible D match to TRBD1 (6 bases). V was cut by 2 bases and J by 0 bases, with 10 bases left in between. This CDR3 region has 15 residues. Germline CDR1 reads LNHDA; CDR2 reads SQIVND (reference sequence). CDR3 loop: CASSIIQGTNYGYTF. For the CDR3, the DNA is TGTGCCAGTAGTATAATACAGGGTACTAACTATGGCTACACCTTC.

Remarks on this clone: Other DNA sequences in the same sample also yield this CDR3. V is TRBV30 and J is TRBJ1-2; no clear D gene. The CDR3 is made up of 11 amino acids. Germline assignment: CDR1 GTSNPN and CDR2 SVGIG (reference sequence). Trimming removed 2 bases at V and 8 bases at J, with 9 bases between. CDR3 nucleotides: TGTGCCTGGAGTCCCGGGAACGGCTACACCTTC. Its protein product is CAWSPGNGYTF.

This chain connects TRBV5-1 to TRBJ1-4; 7 nucleotides match TRBD1. Germline V gene data show CDR1 as SGHRS and CDR2 as YFSETQ. V lost 6 bases and J lost 4; bases outside the gene matches: 3. The CDR3 spans 13 residues. The CDR3 DNA reads as TGCGCCAGCACCTCAGGGGGTAATGAAAAACTGTTTTTT. Protein: CASTSGGNEKLFF.

The chain joins TRBV27 to TRBJ2-7; 7 bases align to TRBD1. Germline V gives CDR1 MNHEY, CDR2 SMNVEV (reference sequence). CDR3 size: 17 residues. V lost 4 bases, J lost 3 bases, and 15 bases stayed unmatched. The CDR3 DNA sequence: TGTGCCAGCAGTTCCCTCTTACAGGGGCGGGTTGGCTACGAGCAGTACTTC. Protein product: CASSSLLQGRVGYEQYF.

Comments on this clone: Other DNA sequences in this specimen translate into the identical CDR3. The chain joins TRBV5-6 to TRBJ2-1, with 14 bases identical to TRBD2. The CDR3 runs 16 residues. The germline V gene has CDR1 SGHDT and CDR2 YYEEEE. The V segment lost 4 bases and the J segment 8 bases; nucleotides outside the gene matches: 8. The CDR3 spells CASSPPGTSGSDEQFF. For the CDR3, the DNA is TGTGCCAGCAGCCCGCCCGGGACTAGCGGGAGCGATGAGCAGTTCTTC.

A note on this clone: Other nucleotide sequences from this sample produce the same CDR3. This rearrangement joins TRBV2 to TRBJ1-5; the D gene is possibly TRBD1 (6 bases). Trimming cost V 4 bases and J 7 bases, with 11 bases left between them. The CDR3 runs 13 residues. Germline V CDR1 and CDR2: SNHLY, FYNNEI. The CDR3: CASSGGGRQPQHF. The CDR3, as DNA: TGTGCCAGCAGTGGGGGGGGCCGGCAGCCCCAGCATTTT.

This clone has only a few counts. The rearrangement joins TRBV9 to TRBJ1-4, with D hard to call. The germline V gene has CDR1 SGDLS and CDR2 YYNGEE. There are 14 residues in the CDR3. Trimming took 0 bases from V and 5 from J, leaving 8 bases between them. The CDR3 DNA follows: TGTGCCAGCAGCGTAGCGGCTACCAATGAAAAACTGTTTTTT. Its translation is CASSVAATNEKLFF.

The chain is built from TRBV20-1 and TRBJ1-2; D perhaps matches TRBD1 (6 bases). This CDR3 comprises 10 residues. Germline V gene sequence: CDR1 DFQATT, CDR2 SNEGSKA (reference sequence). V was cut by 6 bases and J by 7 bases, with 9 bases left in between. DNA for the CDR3: TGCAGTGCGTCCAGGGGTGGCTACACCTTC. Its translation: CSASRGGYTF.

The chain recombines TRBV19 with TRBJ2-4; maybe TRBD1 (5 bases). Germline V CDR1 and CDR2: LNHDA, SQIVND (reference sequence). V lost 10 bases and J lost 1, with 14 bases in between. The CDR3 is made up of 14 amino acids. As DNA, the CDR3 is TGTGCCACTAGGGGTGGTCGGGCCAAAAACATTCAGTACTTC. Amino acids: CATRGGRAKNIQYF.

The chain has TRBV19 and TRBJ1-5; 7 bases are a match to TRBD1. The CDR3 is 17 amino acids. Germline V gives CDR1 LNHDA, CDR2 SQIVND (reference sequence). J was trimmed by 3 bases and V by 7 bases; bases with no gene match: 15. The CDR3 sequence is CASTPRGGPPLNQPQHF. The CDR3 coding sequence is TGTGCCAGTACCCCCAGAGGGGGCCCTCCTCTCAATCAGCCCCAGCATTTT.

The chain has TRBV7-3 and TRBJ2-5, with a tentative D call TRBD1 (5 bases). CDR1 SGHTA and CDR2 FQGTGA come from the germline V gene. The V and J ends lost 1 base and 5 bases respectively, with 8 bases between them. CDR3 length: 13 residues. CDR3 DNA: TGTGCCAGCAGCTTAAGTAAGGGGGAGACCCAGTACTTC. The encoded protein is CASSLSKGETQYF.

The chain combines TRBV10-1 with TRBJ2-7, with 13 positions matching TRBD2. Germline CDR1 is WNHNN and CDR2 is SYGVQD (reference sequence). V was clipped by 6 bases and J by 7 bases; unmatched bases: 9. This CDR3 comprises 15 residues. The CDR3 sequence is CASSAGLAGAGEQYF. The CDR3 coding sequence is TGCGCCAGCAGCGCCGGACTAGCGGGAGCGGGAGAGCAGTACTTC.

This chain joins TRBV5-4 and TRBJ2-7; D is unresolved. This CDR3 spans 12 amino acids. The germline CDR1 and CDR2 sequences are SGHNT and YYREEE (reference sequence). With 0 bases removed from V and 5 bases from J, the gap between germline ends came to 6 bases. CDR3: CASSLDSHEQYF. The CDR3 DNA sequence: TGTGCCAGCAGCTTGGACAGCCACGAGCAGTACTTC.

Only one count was recorded for this clone. The rearrangement uses TRBV5-1 and TRBJ2-1, with TRBD2 as a possible D gene (5 bases). The germline V and J ends were trimmed by 2 bases and 0 bases, with 9 bases remaining between them. Germline V lookup: CDR1 SGHRS, CDR2 YFSETQ. The CDR3 runs 15 residues. The CDR3 DNA follows: TGCGCCAGCAGCTTCGACTACCCCTCCTACAATGAGCAGTTCTTC. It translates to CASSFDYPSYNEQFF.